This T cell receptor beta chain comes out of a study of prognosis after radiotherapy for stage I lung cancer. Study in general: Histology showed adenocarcinoma in fewer than 15 patients versus squamous cell carcinoma in seven. A biologically effective dose of at least 100 Gy came via 3-5 SBRT fractions.

Researchers used two-round multiplex PCR to amplify TCR beta CDR3 starting from genomic DNA. During first-round PCR, primers specific to each TRBV and TRBJ gene were used. TCRdb redid the calling of the multiplex PCR reads with MiXCR, one entry per CDR3 protein. The sample lists approximately 28,000 distinct CDR3 sequences, 42% occurring once. Material: PBMCs, obtained before or after stereotactic body radiation therapy (not recorded which). This TCR was sampled from a donor at least 50 years old with non-small cell lung cancer.

CDR3 DNA: TGTGCCAGCAGCACACCGAGAGGAAGGGACAGGTTCTATAATTCACCCCTCCACTTT. Encoded protein: CASSTPRGRDRFYNSPLHF. The rearrangement joins TRBV11-3 to TRBJ1-6; 8 positions match TRBD1. The length of the CDR3 is 19 residues. Losses at the gene ends were 5 bases for V and 3 bases for J; bases not matched to a gene: 15. Germline loops: CDR1 SGHNT, CDR2 YENEEA.